What follows describes a single TCR beta chain. This entry belongs to a study of preoperative IRX-2 immunotherapy in early breast cancer. Treatment noted: preoperative locoregional IRX-2 cytokine immunotherapy. Samples came from a phase Ib trial of preoperative locoregional IRX-2 cytokine immunotherapy. Measured with immunoSEQ multiplex PCR; TCRdb has only the in-frame clones, and not every one. The repertoire holds around 34,000 clones, with nearly 95% as singletons. Germline CDR1 MNHEY, CDR2 SMNVEV (reference sequence). V was cut by 5 bases and J by 2 bases, with 15 bases left in between. This CDR3 is 15 amino acids long.

Sampling was done from a patient treated with IRX-2 immunotherapy. The rearrangement joins TRBV27 to TRBJ2-5, with D perhaps matching TRBD1 (6 bases). The receptor comes from a human donor with breast cancer. CDR3 amino acids: CASSPSPTGQETQYF. CDR3 DNA sequence: TGTGCCAGCAGTCCCTCACCGACAGGTCAAGAGACCCAGTACTTC.